The source of this T cell receptor (beta chain) is a study of blood T cell repertoires in COVID-19. Sequencing used immunoSEQ multiplex PCR; TCRdb keeps in-frame clones, though not all of them. Among 300,000 or so clones listed, roughly nine tenths were seen once. Germline loops: CDR1 MNHNS, CDR2 SASEGT. Trimming shortened V by 4 bases and J by 2 bases, and 17 bases separated the two germline ends. The CDR3 runs to 16 residues. This clone was detected only a few times. The receptor comes from a woman aged 25 to 45 who had recovered from COVID-19. The V call is TRBV6-1, the J call TRBJ1-1, with a weak D call TRBD1 (5 bases). The sequenced material came from PBMCs or T cells enriched from blood (not recorded which). The CDR3 here is CASSGPHSGGNTEAFF. The CDR3, as DNA: TGTGCCAGCAGTGGACCGCATTCCGGGGGAAACACTGAAGCTTTCTTT.